The clone carrying this T cell receptor beta chain was counted at least ten times. What it recognizes is unknown. The CDR3 has 16 residues. The germline V and J ends were trimmed by 3 bases and 2 bases, with 14 bases remaining between them. Germline V gives CDR1 KGHSH, CDR2 LQKENI. In building TCR beta libraries, iRepertoire HTBI primers were used together with Arm-PCR of CDR3 regions. TCRdb re-analysed the multiplex PCR reads in MiXCR, keeping a single row per CDR3 protein. In the table there are around 470,000 distinct CDR3 sequences, about 14% of which are singletons. These data are taken from a study of regulatory T cells in long-lasting Graves disease. Study-wide results and limits: Gene preferences differed: TRBV28, TRBJ1-2, TRBJ2-5 in persistent cases.

Time point denoted: newly diagnosed GD, antithyroid drugs for less than 3 months. Extracted PBMC RNA gave rise to the TCR library. Patients came from an endocrinology department in Xi'an, China. This same sample was also part of a study on T cells in Graves' hyperthyroidism and ophthalmopathy. This second study says: Absence of ophthalmopathy progression within 18 months defined stable Graves' hyperthyroidism. Each diagnosis drew on symptoms, thyroxine, TRAb, thyroid ultrasound and orbital computed tomography findings.

Sequenced here: peripheral blood mononuclear cells (PBMCs), sampled at new diagnosis, from a patient treated with antithyroid drugs. The origin of this receptor is a woman in her forties or fifties with Graves disease. The chain links TRBV18 to TRBJ2-1; D unresolved. CDR3 DNA sequence: TGTGCCAGCTCACCGCGTTCAGTTGTAGCCTACAATGAGCAGTTCTTC. Encoded protein: CASSPRSVVAYNEQFF.